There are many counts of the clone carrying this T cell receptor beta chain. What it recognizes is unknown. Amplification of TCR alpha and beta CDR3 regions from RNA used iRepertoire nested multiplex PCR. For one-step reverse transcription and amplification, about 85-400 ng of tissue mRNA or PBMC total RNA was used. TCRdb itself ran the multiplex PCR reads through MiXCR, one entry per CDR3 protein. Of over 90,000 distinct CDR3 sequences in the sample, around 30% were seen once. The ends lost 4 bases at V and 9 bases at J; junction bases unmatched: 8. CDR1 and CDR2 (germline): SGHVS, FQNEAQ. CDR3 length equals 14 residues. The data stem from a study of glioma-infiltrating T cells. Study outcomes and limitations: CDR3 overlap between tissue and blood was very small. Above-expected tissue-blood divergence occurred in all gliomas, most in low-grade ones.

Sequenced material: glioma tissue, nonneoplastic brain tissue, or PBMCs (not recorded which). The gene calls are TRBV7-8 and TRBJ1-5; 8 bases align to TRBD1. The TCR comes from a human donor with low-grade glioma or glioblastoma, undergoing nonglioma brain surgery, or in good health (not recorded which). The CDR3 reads CASSSDRAIGPQHF. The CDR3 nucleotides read TGTGCCAGCAGCTCGGACAGGGCGATTGGGCCCCAGCATTTT.